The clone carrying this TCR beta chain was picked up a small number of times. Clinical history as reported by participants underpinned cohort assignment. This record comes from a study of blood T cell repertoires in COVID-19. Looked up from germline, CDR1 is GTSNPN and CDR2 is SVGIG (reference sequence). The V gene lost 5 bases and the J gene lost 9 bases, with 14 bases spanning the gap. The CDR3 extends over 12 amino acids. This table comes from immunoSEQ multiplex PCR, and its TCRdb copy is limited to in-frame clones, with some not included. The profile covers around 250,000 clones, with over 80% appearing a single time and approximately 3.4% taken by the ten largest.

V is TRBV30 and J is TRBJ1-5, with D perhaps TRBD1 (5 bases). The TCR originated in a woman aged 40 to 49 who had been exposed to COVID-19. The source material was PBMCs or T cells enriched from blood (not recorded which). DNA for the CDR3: TGTGCCTGGGGGACTGGTGAATGGCCCCAGCATTTT. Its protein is CAWGTGEWPQHF.